This T cell receptor (beta chain) emerged from a study of shared clonotypes between healthy human individuals (dated by TCRdb to 2020 to 2022). At the level of the whole study: The cohort included three men and a couple of women between 18 and 49 years of age. For each donor, CD4 naive and CD4 memory were each given three plates, CD8 naive was given two plates, and CD8 memory was given one plate. The study deeply sequenced blood TCR repertoires of five healthy adults to estimate repertoire size and the extent of clonotype sharing between individuals. To increase sequencing depth and limit assay-specific biases, different laboratories used diverse techniques to prepare libraries and sequence TCR repertoires. Between about 0.8 and 9 billion PBMCs per donor were obtained by leukapheresis. Paper-wide results and their limitations: Sampling was restricted to blood, and TCR repertoires in tissue are likely to differ from TCR repertoires in blood. Around 5.4% of naive CD4, around 4% of naive CD8, around 2.3% of memory CD4, and 0.4% of memory CD8 clonotypes were shared across several donors. Incomplete sequencing was indicated by rarefaction of sorted-subset datasets, despite the large sequencing depth. Clonotypes shared by all four sorted-subset donors showed higher generation probabilities than non-shared clonotypes. Because the study included a small number of donors, the genetic and exposure-history diversity represented was limited. Naive subsets generally had larger estimated clonotype richness than memory subsets did. Based on pairwise subsampling, the degree of clonotype sharing among donors was expected to be affected by sequencing depth.

Using the deep immunoSEQ assay, multiplex PCR amplified TCR CDR3 regions from genomic DNA. Extracted genomic DNA from each cell subset was distributed evenly across all wells of several immunoSEQ 96-well plates, and each plate was treated as a replicate. For sorted subsets, roughly 200 ng of genomic DNA, equivalent to 30,000 or so T cell genomes, went into each replicate PCR. Purified libraries were measured with a Qubit 3.0 fluorometer, size-checked on a Bioanalyzer 2100, and measured again with the KAPA Library Quantification kit. A separate single-read 150-cycle Illumina NextSeq 550 flow cell was used to sequence each immunoSEQ 96-well plate. The source study handled its data this way. Because only junctional sequences without quality scores were contained in the immunoSEQ output, filtering matching that applied to full-length reads could not be performed. To assign V/J genes and CDR3, sequences were annotated using PyIR, a Python wrapper for IgBLAST v1.9, with IMGT germline references. Reads were removed for weak V/J assignments (E-value above 1e-6), missing CDR3, stop codons, out-of-frame junctions, or ambiguous translated residues. V3J clonotypes were defined as sequences sharing an identical inferred V gene, J gene, and CDR3 amino acid sequence. To compute the percentage overlap between repertoires, the number of shared unique clonotypes was divided by the size of the smaller repertoire. RTK rarefaction, the Chao1 estimator, and Recon v2.1 estimates of unobserved clonotypes were used to assess repertoire richness. Generation probabilities were computed with OLGA for all TCRbeta clonotypes obtained by the gDNA method from four donors. TCRdb's version of the immuneACCESS table is confined to in-frame rearrangements and falls short of the full clone set. An unresolved V gene accounts for under half of the shortfall where checked; the remainder is of unknown origin. V and J calls and clone size are given by that table; D and trimming were obtained from the DNA. In this sample the table shows 850,000 to 1,200,000 clones, about 80% of which occur a single time. In total, the top ten clones hold 1.2% to 1.5% of the sample.

V is pruned by 3 bases and J by 7 bases, leaving 6 bases of the junction without a gene match. According to the germline V gene, CDR1 reads MDHEN and CDR2 reads SYDVKM. From its cysteine to its phenylalanine, the CDR3 spans 15 amino acids. Here the CDR3 DNA is all that survives: 45 bases in frame from base 1. Of note for this clone: The antigen this receptor binds is unknown. No base qualities exist here, and no much larger clone lies one base off it.

The donors were healthy, HIV-negative adults with no recently reported acute infections or vaccinations. All donors were Caucasian adults living in Nashville, Tennessee, USA. Magnetic negative selection was used to enrich CD4+ T cells, after which naive cells were positively selected on CD45RA and the negative fraction became the memory subset. Blood was collected by leukapheresis, and PBMCs were isolated by Ficoll-Histopaque density gradient centrifugation and then cryopreserved in liquid nitrogen vapor phase. Purity and quantity of every magnetically sorted T cell population were checked by analytical flow cytometry. Genomic DNA was isolated from each sorted fraction and quantified by UV absorbance on a Nanodrop 2000c.

Sequencing input: memory CD4+ T cells sorted from blood. The sample's cell subset or site label, in plain terms: CD45RA-negative fraction. The chain was built from TRBV28 and TRBJ1-6; 7 central nucleotides agree with TRBD1. The sequence was obtained from a man aged 18 to 35 in good health. The CDR3 in this case is CASSFSDRKNSPLHF. The DNA sequence reads TGTGCCAGCAGTTTCTCGGACAGGAAGAATTCACCCCTCCACTTT.